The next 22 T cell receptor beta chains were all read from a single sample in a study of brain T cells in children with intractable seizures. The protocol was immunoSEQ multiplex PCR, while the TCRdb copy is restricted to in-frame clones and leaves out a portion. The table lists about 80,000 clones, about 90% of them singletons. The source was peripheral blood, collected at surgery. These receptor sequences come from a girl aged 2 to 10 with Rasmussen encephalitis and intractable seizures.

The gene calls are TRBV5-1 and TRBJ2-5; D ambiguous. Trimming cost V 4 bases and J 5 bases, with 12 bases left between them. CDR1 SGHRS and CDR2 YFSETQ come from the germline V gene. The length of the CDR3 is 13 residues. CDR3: CASSGVIVETQYF. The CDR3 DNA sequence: TGCGCCAGCAGCGGGGTTATTGTGGAGACCCAGTACTTC.

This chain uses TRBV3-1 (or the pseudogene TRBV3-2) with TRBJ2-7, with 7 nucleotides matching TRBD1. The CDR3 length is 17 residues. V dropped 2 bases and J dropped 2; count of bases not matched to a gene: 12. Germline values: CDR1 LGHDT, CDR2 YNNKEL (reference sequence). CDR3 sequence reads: CASSQPGPGQPPYEQYF. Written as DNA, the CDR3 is TGTGCCAGCAGCCAACCTGGTCCGGGACAGCCCCCCTACGAGCAGTACTTC.

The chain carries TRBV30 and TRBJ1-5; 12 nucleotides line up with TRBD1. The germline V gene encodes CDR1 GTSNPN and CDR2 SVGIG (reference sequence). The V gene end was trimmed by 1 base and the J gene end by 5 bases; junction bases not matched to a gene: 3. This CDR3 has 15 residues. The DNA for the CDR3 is TGTGCCTGGAGTGCCGGGACAGGGGGCGATCAGCCCCAGCATTTT. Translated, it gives CAWSAGTGGDQPQHF.

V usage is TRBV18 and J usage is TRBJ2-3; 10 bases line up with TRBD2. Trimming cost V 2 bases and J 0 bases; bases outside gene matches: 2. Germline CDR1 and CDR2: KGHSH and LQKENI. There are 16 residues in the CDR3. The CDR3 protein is CASSPLTSGSTDTQYF. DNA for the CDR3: TGTGCCAGCTCACCATTGACTAGCGGGAGCACAGATACGCAGTATTTT.

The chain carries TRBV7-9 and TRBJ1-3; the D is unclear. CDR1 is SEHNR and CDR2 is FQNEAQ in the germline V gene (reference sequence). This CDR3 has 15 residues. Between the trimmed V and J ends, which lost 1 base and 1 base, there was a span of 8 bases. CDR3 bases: TGTGCCAGCAGCTTAGTGGAGCATTCTGGAAACACCATATATTTT. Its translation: CASSLVEHSGNTIYF.

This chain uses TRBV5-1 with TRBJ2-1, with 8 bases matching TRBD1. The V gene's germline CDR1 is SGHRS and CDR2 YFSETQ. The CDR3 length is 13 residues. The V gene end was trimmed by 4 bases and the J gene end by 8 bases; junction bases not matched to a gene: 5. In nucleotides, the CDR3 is TGCGCCAGCAGCGACCAGGGGGCCCATGAGCAGTTCTTC. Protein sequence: CASSDQGAHEQFF.

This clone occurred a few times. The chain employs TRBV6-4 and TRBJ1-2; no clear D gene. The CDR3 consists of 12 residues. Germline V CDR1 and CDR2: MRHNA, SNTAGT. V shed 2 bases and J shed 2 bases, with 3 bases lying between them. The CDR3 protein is CASSDRNYGYTF. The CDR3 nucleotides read TGTGCCAGCAGTGACAGGAACTATGGCTACACCTTC.

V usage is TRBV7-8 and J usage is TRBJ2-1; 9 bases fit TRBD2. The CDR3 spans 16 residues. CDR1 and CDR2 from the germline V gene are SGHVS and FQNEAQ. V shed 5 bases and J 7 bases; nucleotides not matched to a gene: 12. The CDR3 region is CASSQTSGRMANEQFF. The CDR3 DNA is TGTGCCAGCAGCCAGACCAGCGGGAGGATGGCGAATGAGCAGTTCTTC.

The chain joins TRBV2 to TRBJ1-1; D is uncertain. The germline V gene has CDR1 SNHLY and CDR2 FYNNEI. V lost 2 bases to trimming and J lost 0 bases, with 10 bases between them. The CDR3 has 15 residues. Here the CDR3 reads CASSERTGMNTEAFF. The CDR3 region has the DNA TGTGCCAGCAGTGAACGGACCGGAATGAACACTGAAGCTTTCTTT.

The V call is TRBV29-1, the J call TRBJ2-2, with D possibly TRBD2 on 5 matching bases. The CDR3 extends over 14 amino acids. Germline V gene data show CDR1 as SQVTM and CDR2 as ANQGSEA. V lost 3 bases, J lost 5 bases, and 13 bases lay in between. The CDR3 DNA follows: TGCAGCGTTGATTACCCGGGAAGGACCGGGGAGCTGTTTTTT. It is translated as CSVDYPGRTGELFF.

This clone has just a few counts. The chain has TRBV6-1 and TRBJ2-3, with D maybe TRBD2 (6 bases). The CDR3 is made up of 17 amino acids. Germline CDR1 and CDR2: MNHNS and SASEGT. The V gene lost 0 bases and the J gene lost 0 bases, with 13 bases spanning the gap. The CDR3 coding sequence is TGTGCCAGCAGTGAAGCGGGAGGCGGAACTAGCACAGATACGCAGTATTTT. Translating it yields CASSEAGGGTSTDTQYF.

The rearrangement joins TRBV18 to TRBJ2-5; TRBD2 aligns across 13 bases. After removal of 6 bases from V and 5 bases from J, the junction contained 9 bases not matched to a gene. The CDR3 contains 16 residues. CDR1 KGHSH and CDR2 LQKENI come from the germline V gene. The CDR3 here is CASSRGLAGLSETQYF. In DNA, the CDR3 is TGTGCCAGCTCCCGGGGACTAGCGGGATTATCGGAGACCCAGTACTTC. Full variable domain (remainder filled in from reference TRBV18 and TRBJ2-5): NAGVMQNPRHLVRRRGQEARLRCSPMKGHSHVYWYRQLPEEGLKFMVYLQKENIIDESGMPKERFSAEFPKEGPSILRIQQVVRGDSAAYFCASSRGLAGLSETQYFGPGTRLLVL.

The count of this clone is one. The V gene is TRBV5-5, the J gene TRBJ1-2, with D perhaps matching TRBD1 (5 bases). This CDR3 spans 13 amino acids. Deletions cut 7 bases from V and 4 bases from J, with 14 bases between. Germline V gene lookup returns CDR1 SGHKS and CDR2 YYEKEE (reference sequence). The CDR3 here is CASRGTNAYGYTF. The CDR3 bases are TGTGCCAGCCGGGGGACTAACGCCTATGGCTACACCTTC.

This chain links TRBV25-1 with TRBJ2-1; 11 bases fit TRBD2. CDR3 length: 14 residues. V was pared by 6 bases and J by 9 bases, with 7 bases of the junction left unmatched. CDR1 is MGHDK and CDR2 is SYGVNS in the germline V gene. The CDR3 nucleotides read TGTGCCAGCAGGGGGACTAGCGGAGCCACTGAGCAGTTCTTC. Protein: CASRGTSGATEQFF.

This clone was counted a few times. Here the CDR3 DNA reads TGTGCCAGTAGTACCTCGACAGGGCATGGCGAGCAGTACTTC. Residues: CASSTSTGHGEQYF. This rearrangement joins TRBV19 to TRBJ2-7; 7 bases line up with TRBD1. Germline V lookup: CDR1 LNHDA, CDR2 SQIVND (reference sequence). Trimming took 4 bases from V and 6 from J; bases not matched to a gene: 9. The CDR3 length is 14 residues. The full variable domain, its missing parts supplied by reference TRBV19 and TRBJ2-7, is DGGITQSPKYLFRKEGQNVTLSCEQNLNHDAMYWYRQDPGQGLRLIYYSQIVNDFQKGDIAEGYSVSREKKESFPLTVTSAQKNPTAFYLCASSTSTGHGEQYFGPGTRLTVT.

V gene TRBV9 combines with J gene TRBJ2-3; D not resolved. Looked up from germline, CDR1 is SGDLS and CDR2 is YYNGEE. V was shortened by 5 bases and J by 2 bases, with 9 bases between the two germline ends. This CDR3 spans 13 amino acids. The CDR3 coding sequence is TGTGCCAGCAGAACGGACGTCACAGATACGCAGTATTTT. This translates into CASRTDVTDTQYF.

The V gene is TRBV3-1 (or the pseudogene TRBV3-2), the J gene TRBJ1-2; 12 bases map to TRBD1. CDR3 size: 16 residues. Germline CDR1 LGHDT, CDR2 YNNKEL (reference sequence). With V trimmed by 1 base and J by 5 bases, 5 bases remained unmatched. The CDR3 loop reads CASSQGDRGLGYGYTF. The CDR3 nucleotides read TGTGCCAGCAGCCAAGGGGACAGGGGGCTAGGGTATGGCTACACCTTC.

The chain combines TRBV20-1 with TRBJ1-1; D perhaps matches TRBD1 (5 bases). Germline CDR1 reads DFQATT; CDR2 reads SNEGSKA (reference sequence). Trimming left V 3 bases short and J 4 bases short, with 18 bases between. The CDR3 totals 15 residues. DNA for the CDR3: TGCAGTGCTAGTGTCCAGGGTATTTTTTCCACTGAAGCTTTCTTT. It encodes CSASVQGIFSTEAFF.

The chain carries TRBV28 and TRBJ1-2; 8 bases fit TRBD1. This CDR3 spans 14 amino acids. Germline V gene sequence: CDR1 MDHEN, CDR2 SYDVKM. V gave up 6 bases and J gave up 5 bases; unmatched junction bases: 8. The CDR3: CASRPGQGGYGYTF. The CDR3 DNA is TGTGCCAGCAGACCCGGACAGGGAGGTTATGGCTACACCTTC.

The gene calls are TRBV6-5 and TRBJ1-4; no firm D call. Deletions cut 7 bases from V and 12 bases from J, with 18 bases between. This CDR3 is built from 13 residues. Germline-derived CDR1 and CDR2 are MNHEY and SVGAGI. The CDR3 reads CASTGIGTWELFF. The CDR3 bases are TGTGCCAGCACGGGAATTGGTACGTGGGAACTGTTTTTT.

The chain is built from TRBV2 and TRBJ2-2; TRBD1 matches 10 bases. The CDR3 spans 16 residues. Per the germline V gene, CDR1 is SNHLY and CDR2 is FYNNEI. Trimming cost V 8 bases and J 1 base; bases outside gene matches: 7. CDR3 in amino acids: CASGGQGLLNTGELFF. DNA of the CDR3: TGTGCCAGCGGGGGACAGGGGCTACTGAACACCGGGGAGCTGTTTTTT. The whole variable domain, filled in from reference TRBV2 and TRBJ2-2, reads EPEVTQTPSHQVTQMGQEVILRCVPISNHLYFYWYRQILGQKVEFLVSFYNNEISEKSEIFDDQFSVERPDGSNFTLKIRSTKLEDSAMYFCASGGQGLLNTGELFFGEGSRLTVL.

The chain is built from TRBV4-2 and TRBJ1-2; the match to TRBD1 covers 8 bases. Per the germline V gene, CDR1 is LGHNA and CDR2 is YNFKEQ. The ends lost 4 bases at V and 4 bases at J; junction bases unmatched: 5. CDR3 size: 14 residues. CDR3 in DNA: TGTGCCAGCAGCCTAGTGACAGGGGTCTATGGCTACACCTTC. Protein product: CASSLVTGVYGYTF.